These 17 T cell receptor beta chains were all obtained from the same sample, sequenced in a study of PD-L1 blockade in urothelial cancer. TCRdb's table, derived via immunoSEQ multiplex PCR, lists solely in-frame clones and lacks some. Of 120,000 or so clones listed, 86% are singletons. Time point meaning: peripheral blood 6 weeks after treatment start. The sample was PBMCs, taken around atezolizumab (anti-PD-L1) treatment. All receptors come from a man aged 50 to 60 with urothelial cancer.

This sequence joins TRBV28 and TRBJ1-4, with a possible D match to TRBD1 (6 bases). V was shortened by 8 bases and J by 5 bases, with 12 bases between the two germline ends. Germline-derived CDR1 and CDR2 are MDHEN and SYDVKM. This CDR3 is built from 13 residues. CDR3 nucleotide sequence: TGTGCCAGCCTGGGGGGGGGCAATGAAAAACTGTTTTTT. Its translation: CASLGGGNEKLFF.

Written as DNA, the CDR3 is TGTGCCGTCCAGACAGGGGATTCACCCCTCCACTTT. Translated, it gives CAVQTGDSPLHF. The chain couples TRBV10-3 to TRBJ1-6; 8 bases line up with TRBD1. CDR1 and CDR2 from the germline V gene are ENHRY and SYGVKD. This CDR3 comprises 12 residues. Trimming at V came to 11 bases and at J to 8 bases, leaving 5 bases not matched to a gene.

The gene calls are TRBV7-9 and TRBJ1-3, with D possibly being TRBD1 (5 bases). CDR1 is SEHNR, CDR2 FQNEAQ, per germline (reference sequence). Trimming stripped 7 bases from V and 0 bases from J, with 13 bases between. The CDR3 covers 15 residues. The CDR3, as DNA: TGTGCCAGCACCCGTAGTGGGGCCTCTGGAAACACCATATATTTT. It codes for CASTRSGASGNTIYF.

This chain links TRBV5-1 with TRBJ1-6; D perhaps matches TRBD1 (5 bases). Germline lookup yields CDR1 SGHRS and CDR2 YFSETQ. The CDR3 has 15 amino acids. Between the trimmed V and J ends, which lost 3 bases and 6 bases, there was a span of 13 bases. CDR3 DNA sequence: TGCGCCAGCAGCTCGGGGGGAAATAGTAATTCACCCCTCCACTTT. Its translation: CASSSGGNSNSPLHF.

Concerning this clone: Other DNA sequences from this sample encode an identical CDR3 as well. V usage is TRBV5-1 and J usage is TRBJ2-7; 8 bases agree with TRBD1. The germline V gene has CDR1 SGHRS and CDR2 YFSETQ. The CDR3 has 17 amino acids. With 0 bases clipped from V and 0 bases from J, the junction kept 8 bases outside the gene matches. The CDR3, as DNA: TGCGCCAGCAGCTTGGATGGGGTAGGGACAGGCTCCTACGAGCAGTACTTC. It is translated as CASSLDGVGTGSYEQYF.

As regards this clone: Sequence at one end of the junction differs from germline and may be a read error. This CDR3 is CASSREHQYAQYF. CDR3 in DNA: TGTGCCAGCAGCCGGGAACACCAATACGCGCAGTACTTC. The chain is built from TRBV7-9 and TRBJ2-7; weak D call: TRBD2 (5 bases). This CDR3 is 13 amino acids long. Germline CDR1 reads SEHNR; CDR2 reads FQNEAQ (reference sequence).

The rearrangement links TRBV4-1 to TRBJ2-7; D gene ambiguous. Looked up from germline, CDR1 is MGHRA and CDR2 is YSYEKL. The CDR3 sequence is 15 residues long. V shed 0 bases and J shed 4 bases, with 13 bases lying between them. The CDR3 region is CASSQEVSGSYEQYF. The CDR3 DNA is TGCGCCAGCAGCCAAGAGGTGTCGGGTTCGTACGAGCAGTACTTC.

The gene calls are TRBV19 and TRBJ2-4; 8 bases agree with TRBD2. The CDR3 extends over 15 amino acids. The germline V gene encodes CDR1 LNHDA and CDR2 SQIVND (reference sequence). V trimming: 4 bases; J trimming: 3 bases; junction bases outside the gene matches: 5. CDR3 in DNA: TGTGCCAGTAGTAATAGCGGGATTTACAAAAACATTCAGTACTTC. This sequence encodes CASSNSGIYKNIQYF.

CDR3 protein: CASTTGGMYNEQFF. DNA of the CDR3: TGTGCCAGTACGACGGGAGGAATGTACAATGAGCAGTTCTTC. This sequence joins TRBV19 and TRBJ2-1; TRBD2 matches 7 bases. This CDR3 is 14 amino acids long. After removal of 7 bases from V and 4 bases from J, the junction contained 7 bases not matched to a gene. Germline lookup yields CDR1 LNHDA and CDR2 SQIVND (reference sequence).

The chain couples TRBV30 to TRBJ1-5; D ambiguous. Per the germline V gene, CDR1 is GTSNPN and CDR2 is SVGIG (reference sequence). CDR3 length: 13 amino acids. With 3 bases removed from V and 0 bases from J, the gap between germline ends came to 6 bases. Here the CDR3 reads CAWSPGSNQPQHF. The CDR3 nucleotides read TGTGCCTGGAGCCCCGGTAGCAATCAGCCCCAGCATTTT.

The CDR3 DNA follows: TGCGCCAGCAGCCCGCGGGGCTCGGGCACCGGGGAGCTGTTTTTT. Protein: CASSPRGSGTGELFF. The chain employs TRBV5-1 and TRBJ2-2; tentatively, D is TRBD2 (6 bases). This CDR3 contains 15 residues. Trimming cost V 4 bases and J 4 bases, with 14 bases left between them. Germline assignment: CDR1 SGHRS and CDR2 YFSETQ.

The rearrangement joins TRBV2 to TRBJ1-1; TRBD1 is a possible D gene (5 bases). This CDR3 is built from 15 residues. V lost 7 bases and J lost 5, with 20 bases in between. The germline V gene has CDR1 SNHLY and CDR2 FYNNEI. The CDR3 DNA follows: TGTGCCAGCAAGTCCTGGGGGGATATTCGTACTGAAGCTTTCTTT. It yields the protein CASKSWGDIRTEAFF.

The chain employs TRBV5-1 and TRBJ2-5, with TRBD1 matching 7 bases. CDR1 and CDR2 from the germline V gene are SGHRS and YFSETQ. This CDR3 is built from 14 residues. V shed 3 bases, J shed 5 bases, and the junction held 7 bases outside the gene matches. The CDR3 sequence: CASSSRTGGETQYF. In DNA, the CDR3 is TGCGCCAGCAGCTCCCGGACAGGCGGGGAGACCCAGTACTTC.

The rearrangement uses TRBV18 and TRBJ2-2; a possible D gene is TRBD2 (5 bases). The CDR3 covers 16 residues. CDR1 is KGHSH and CDR2 is LQKENI in the germline V gene. Trimming stripped 1 base from V and 0 bases from J, with 9 bases between. The CDR3 DNA is TGTGCCAGCTCACCACTAGCGCGCACGAACACCGGGGAGCTGTTTTTT. It translates to CASSPLARTNTGELFF.

The V gene is TRBV28, the J gene TRBJ1-6; TRBD1 aligns across 7 bases. Germline V gene sequence: CDR1 MDHEN, CDR2 SYDVKM. The junction had 11 bases not matched to a gene; V was cut back by 5 bases and J by 10 bases. The CDR3 is 15 amino acids. The CDR3 DNA reads TGTGCCAGCAGTCCGGACAGGTTCGCCGGGTCACCCCTCCACTTT. Translated, it gives CASSPDRFAGSPLHF.

CDR3 sequence reads: CASSPDREAPLHF. As DNA, the CDR3 is TGTGCCAGCTCACCGGACAGGGAGGCACCCCTCCACTTT. The chain uses TRBV18 and TRBJ1-6; TRBD1 matches at 8 bases. Germline values: CDR1 KGHSH, CDR2 LQKENI. With V trimmed by 3 bases and J by 11 bases, 3 bases remained unmatched. This CDR3 has 13 residues.

In this sample, this clone turned up once. The V call is TRBV30, the J call TRBJ2-7; TRBD1 is a possible D gene (6 bases). With 3 bases removed from V and 7 bases from J, the gap between germline ends came to 16 bases. This CDR3 spans 13 amino acids. The germline CDR1 and CDR2 sequences are GTSNPN and SVGIG (reference sequence). In DNA, the CDR3 is TGTGCCTGGAGCAGGGGCCCATCCTTAGAGCAGTACTTC. It yields the protein CAWSRGPSLEQYF.